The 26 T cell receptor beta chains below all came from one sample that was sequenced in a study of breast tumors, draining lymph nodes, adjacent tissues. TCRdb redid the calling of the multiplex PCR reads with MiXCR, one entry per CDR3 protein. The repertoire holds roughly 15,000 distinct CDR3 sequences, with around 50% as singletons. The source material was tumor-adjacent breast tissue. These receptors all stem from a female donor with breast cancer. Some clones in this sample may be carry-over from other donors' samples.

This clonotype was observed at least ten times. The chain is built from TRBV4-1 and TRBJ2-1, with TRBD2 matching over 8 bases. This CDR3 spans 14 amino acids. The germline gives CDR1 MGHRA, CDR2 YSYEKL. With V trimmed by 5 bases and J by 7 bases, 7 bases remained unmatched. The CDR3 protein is CASSDIGGRNEQFF. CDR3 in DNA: TGCGCCAGCAGCGACATTGGCGGGAGGAATGAGCAGTTCTTC.

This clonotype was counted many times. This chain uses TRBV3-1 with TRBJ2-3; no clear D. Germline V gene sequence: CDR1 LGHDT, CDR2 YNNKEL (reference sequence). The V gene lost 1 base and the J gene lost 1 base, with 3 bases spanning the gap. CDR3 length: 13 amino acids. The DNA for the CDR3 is TGTGCCAGCAGCCAAGGCCGCACAGATACGCAGTATTTT. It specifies CASSQGRTDTQYF.

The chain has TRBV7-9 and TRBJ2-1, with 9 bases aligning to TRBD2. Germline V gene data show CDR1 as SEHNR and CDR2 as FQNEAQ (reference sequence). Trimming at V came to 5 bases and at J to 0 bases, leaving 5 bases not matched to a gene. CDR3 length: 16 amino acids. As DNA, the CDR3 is TGTGCCAGCAGCGGCTTTAGCGGGAGCTCCTACAATGAGCAGTTCTTC. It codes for CASSGFSGSSYNEQFF.

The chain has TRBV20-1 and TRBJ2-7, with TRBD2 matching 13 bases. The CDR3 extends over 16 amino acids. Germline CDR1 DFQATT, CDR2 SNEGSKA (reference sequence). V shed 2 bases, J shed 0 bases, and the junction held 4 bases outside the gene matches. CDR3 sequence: CSARRRTSGSSYEQYF. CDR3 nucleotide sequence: TGCAGTGCTAGAAGGCGGACTAGCGGGAGCTCCTACGAGCAGTACTTC.

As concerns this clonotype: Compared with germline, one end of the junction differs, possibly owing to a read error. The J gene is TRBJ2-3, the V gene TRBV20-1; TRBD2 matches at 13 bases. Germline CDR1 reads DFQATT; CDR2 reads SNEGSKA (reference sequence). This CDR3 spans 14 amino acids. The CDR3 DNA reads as TGCAGTGCAAGGACTAGCGGGAGCAGAGATACGCAGTATTTT. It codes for CSARTSGSRDTQYF.

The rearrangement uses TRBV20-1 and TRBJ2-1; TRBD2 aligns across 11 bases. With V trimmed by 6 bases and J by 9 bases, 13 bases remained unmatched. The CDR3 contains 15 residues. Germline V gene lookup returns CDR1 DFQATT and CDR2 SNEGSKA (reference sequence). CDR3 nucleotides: TGCAGTGCCATCATAGCGGGAGGGCCGGCCCCTGAGCAGTTCTTC. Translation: CSAIIAGGPAPEQFF.

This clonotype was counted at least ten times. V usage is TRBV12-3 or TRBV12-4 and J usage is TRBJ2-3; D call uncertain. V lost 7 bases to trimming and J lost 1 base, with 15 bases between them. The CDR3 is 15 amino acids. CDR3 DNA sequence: TGTGCCAGCACCTTTGGCTTGTTCCGCACAGATACGCAGTATTTT. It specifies CASTFGLFRTDTQYF.

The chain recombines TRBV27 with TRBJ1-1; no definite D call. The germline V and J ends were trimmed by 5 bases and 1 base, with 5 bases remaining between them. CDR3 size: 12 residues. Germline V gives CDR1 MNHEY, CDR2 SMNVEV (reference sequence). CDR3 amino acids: CASSTANTEAFF. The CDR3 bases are TGTGCCAGCAGTACAGCGAACACTGAAGCTTTCTTT.

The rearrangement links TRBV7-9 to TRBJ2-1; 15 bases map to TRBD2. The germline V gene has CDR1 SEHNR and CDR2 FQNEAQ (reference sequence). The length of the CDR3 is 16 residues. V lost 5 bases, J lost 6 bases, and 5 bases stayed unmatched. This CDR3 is CASSPGLAGGPNEQFF. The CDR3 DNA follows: TGTGCCAGCAGCCCGGGACTAGCGGGAGGTCCCAATGAGCAGTTCTTC.

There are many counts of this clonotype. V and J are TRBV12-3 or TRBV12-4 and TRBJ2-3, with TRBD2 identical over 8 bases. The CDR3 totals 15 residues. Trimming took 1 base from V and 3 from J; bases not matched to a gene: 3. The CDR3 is CASSLDSGSTDTQYF. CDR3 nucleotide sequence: TGTGCCAGCAGTTTAGACAGCGGGAGTACAGATACGCAGTATTTT.

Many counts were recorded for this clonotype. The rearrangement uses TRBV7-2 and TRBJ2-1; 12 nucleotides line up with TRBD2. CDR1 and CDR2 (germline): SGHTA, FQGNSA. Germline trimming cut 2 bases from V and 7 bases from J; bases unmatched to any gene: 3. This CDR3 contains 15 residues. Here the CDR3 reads CASSLTSGRQNEQFF. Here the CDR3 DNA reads TGTGCCAGCAGCTTAACTAGCGGGAGGCAAAATGAGCAGTTCTTC. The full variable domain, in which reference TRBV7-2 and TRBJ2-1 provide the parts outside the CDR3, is GAGVSQSPSNKVTEKGKDVELRCDPISGHTALYWYRQSLGQGLEFLIYFQGNSAPDKSGLPSDRFSAERTGGSVSTLTIQRTQQEDSAVYLCASSLTSGRQNEQFFGPGTRLTVL.

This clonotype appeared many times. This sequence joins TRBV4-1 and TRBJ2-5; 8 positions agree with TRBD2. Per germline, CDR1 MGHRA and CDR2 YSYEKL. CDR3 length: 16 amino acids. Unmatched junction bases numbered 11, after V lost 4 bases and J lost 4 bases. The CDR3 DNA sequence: TGCGCCAGCAGCCTCGCCGCGGGAGGTTTTGGAGAGACCCAGTACTTC. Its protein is CASSLAAGGFGETQYF.

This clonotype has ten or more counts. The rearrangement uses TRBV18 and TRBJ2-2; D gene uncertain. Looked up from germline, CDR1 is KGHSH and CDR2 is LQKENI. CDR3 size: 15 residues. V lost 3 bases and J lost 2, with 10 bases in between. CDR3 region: CASSPQTDNTGELFF. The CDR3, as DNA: TGTGCCAGCTCACCTCAAACAGACAACACCGGGGAGCTGTTTTTT.

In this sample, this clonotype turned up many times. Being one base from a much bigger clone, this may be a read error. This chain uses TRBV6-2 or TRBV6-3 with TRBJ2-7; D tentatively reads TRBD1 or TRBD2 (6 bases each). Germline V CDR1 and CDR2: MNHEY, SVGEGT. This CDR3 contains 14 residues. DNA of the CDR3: TGTGCCAGCAGTTGGGGGGCGACCCCCTACGAGCAGTGCTTC. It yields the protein CASSWGATPYEQCF.

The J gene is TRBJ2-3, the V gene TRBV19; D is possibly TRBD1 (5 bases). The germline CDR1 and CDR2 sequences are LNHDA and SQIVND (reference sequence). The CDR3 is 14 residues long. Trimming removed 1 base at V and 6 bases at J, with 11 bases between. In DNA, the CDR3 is TGTGCCAGTAGTATAGTGGGCAGGGCGGATACGCAGTATTTT. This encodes CASSIVGRADTQYF. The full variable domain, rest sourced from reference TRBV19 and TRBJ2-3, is DGGITQSPKYLFRKEGQNVTLSCEQNLNHDAMYWYRQDPGQGLRLIYYSQIVNDFQKGDIAEGYSVSREKKESFPLTVTSAQKNPTAFYLCASSIVGRADTQYFGPGTRLTVL.

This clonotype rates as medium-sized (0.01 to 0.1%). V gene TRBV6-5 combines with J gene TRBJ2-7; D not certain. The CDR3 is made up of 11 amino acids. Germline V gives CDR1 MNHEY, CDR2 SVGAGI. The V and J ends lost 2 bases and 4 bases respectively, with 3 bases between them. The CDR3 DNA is TGTGCCAGCAGTTACGCGTACGAGCAGTACTTC. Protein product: CASSYAYEQYF.

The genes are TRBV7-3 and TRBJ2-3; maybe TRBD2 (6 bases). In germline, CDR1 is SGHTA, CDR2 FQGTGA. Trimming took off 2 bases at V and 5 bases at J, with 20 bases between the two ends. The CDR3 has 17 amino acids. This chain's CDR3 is CASSLPSDSKEGDTQYF. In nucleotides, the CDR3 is TGTGCCAGCAGCTTACCCTCCGACAGTAAGGAGGGAGATACGCAGTATTTT.

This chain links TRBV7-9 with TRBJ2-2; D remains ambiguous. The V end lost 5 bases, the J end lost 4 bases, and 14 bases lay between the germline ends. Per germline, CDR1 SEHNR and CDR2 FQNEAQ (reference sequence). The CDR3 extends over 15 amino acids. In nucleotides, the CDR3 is TGTGCCAGCAGCGTTGGGTTGCAGGCCACCGGGGAGCTGTTTTTT. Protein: CASSVGLQATGELFF.

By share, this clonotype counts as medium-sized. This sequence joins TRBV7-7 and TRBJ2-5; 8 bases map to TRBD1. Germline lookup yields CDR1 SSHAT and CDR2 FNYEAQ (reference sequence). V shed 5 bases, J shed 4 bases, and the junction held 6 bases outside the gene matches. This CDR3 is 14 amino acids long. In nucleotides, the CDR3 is TGTGCCAGCAGCAGAGACAGGGGTTCAGAGACCCAGTACTTC. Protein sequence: CASSRDRGSETQYF.

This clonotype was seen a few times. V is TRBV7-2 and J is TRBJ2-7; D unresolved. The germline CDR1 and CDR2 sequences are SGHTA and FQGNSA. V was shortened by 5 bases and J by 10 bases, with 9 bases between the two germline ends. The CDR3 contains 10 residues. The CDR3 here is CASSLQGQYF. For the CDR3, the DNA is TGTGCCAGCAGCCTCCAAGGACAGTACTTC.

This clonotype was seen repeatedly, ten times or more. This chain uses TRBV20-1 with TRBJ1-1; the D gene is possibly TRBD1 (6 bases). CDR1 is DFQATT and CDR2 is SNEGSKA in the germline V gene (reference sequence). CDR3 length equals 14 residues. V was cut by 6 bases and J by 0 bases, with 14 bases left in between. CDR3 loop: CSALGGDLNTEAFF. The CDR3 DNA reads TGCAGTGCATTAGGGGGGGATTTGAACACTGAAGCTTTCTTT.

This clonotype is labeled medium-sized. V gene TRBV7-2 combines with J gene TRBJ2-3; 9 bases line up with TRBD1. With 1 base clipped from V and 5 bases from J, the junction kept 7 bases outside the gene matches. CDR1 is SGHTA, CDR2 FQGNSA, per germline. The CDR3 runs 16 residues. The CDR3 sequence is CASSLGGQGGGDTQYF. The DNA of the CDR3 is TGTGCCAGCAGCTTAGGGGGACAGGGTGGGGGAGATACGCAGTATTTT. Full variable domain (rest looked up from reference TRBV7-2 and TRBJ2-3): GAGVSQSPSNKVTEKGKDVELRCDPISGHTALYWYRQSLGQGLEFLIYFQGNSAPDKSGLPSDRFSAERTGGSVSTLTIQRTQQEDSAVYLCASSLGGQGGGDTQYFGPGTRLTVL.

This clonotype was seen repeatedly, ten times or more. CDR3 sequence (DNA): TGTGCCAGCAGCTCCTTCACATCTAGCACAGATACGCAGTATTTT. It translates to CASSSFTSSTDTQYF. The J gene is TRBJ2-3, the V gene TRBV11-3, with no clear D. The V end lost 4 bases, the J end lost 0 bases, and 11 bases lay between the germline ends. The CDR3 extends over 15 amino acids. The germline V gene encodes CDR1 SGHNT and CDR2 YENEEA.

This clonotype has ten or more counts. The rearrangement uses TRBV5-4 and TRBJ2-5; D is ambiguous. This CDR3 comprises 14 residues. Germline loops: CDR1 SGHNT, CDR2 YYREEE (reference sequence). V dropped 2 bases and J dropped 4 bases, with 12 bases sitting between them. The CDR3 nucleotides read TGTGCCAGCAGCTTAAAAAGGATGGGAGAGACCCAGTACTTC. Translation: CASSLKRMGETQYF.

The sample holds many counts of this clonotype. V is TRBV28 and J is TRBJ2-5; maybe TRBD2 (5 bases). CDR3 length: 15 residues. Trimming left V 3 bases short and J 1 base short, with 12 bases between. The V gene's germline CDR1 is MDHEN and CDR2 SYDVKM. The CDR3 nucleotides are TGTGCCAGCAGTTTCCGTGGCGGGCTCCAAGAGACCCAGTACTTC. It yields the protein CASSFRGGLQETQYF.

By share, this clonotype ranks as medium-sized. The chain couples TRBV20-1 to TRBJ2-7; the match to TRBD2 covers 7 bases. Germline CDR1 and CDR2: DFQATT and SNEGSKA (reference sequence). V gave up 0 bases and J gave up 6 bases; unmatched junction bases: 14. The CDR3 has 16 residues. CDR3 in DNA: TGCAGTGCTAGAGATGGGGGAGGGGAAGATTCGGGCGAGCAGTACTTC. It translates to CSARDGGGEDSGEQYF.